Sequencing of this T cell receptor beta chain was carried out in a study of tumor-infiltrating lymphocytes in primary liver carcinoma. On the study more broadly: The patient group consisted of men and women aged 30 to 69 years. In every tissue type, samples returned a similar yield of roughly 3.65 to 7.5 million productive TCRbeta reads. Study-wide results and limits: Paired tumor-adjacent and tumor-blood samples overlapped less than tumor region pairs did.

Total RNA (around 510 ng) served as template for TCR beta cDNA synthesis primed by a constant-region primer. Library construction for TCR beta comprised three nested multiplex PCR rounds performed with slightly modified ARM-PCR. The opening two PCR rounds, 10 cycles each, paired TRBV1-TRBV30 forward primers with a C-beta reverse primer. Using its own MiXCR run on the multiplex PCR reads, TCRdb lists one record per CDR3 protein. In the table there are 310,000 or so distinct CDR3 sequences, about three fifths of which are singletons. CDR1 is SGHVS and CDR2 is FQNEAQ in the germline V gene. The CDR3 consists of 14 residues. A note on this clonotype: Its matching antigen is unknown. One end of the junction is discordant with germline, which a read error may explain.

Germline DNA was also extracted, and blood RNA was taken from unsorted whole blood. The researchers drew about 4 milliliters of peripheral blood before surgery. Sequencing was performed on peripheral blood. This chain uses TRBV7-8 with TRBJ2-5, with D hard to call. The TCR sequence derives from a woman between 25 and 40 years old with primary liver carcinoma and hepatitis B virus infection. DNA of the CDR3: TGTGCCGGCAGCTCCCAGCGTCGCCAAGAGACCCAGTACTTC. Protein product: CAGSSQRRQETQYF.